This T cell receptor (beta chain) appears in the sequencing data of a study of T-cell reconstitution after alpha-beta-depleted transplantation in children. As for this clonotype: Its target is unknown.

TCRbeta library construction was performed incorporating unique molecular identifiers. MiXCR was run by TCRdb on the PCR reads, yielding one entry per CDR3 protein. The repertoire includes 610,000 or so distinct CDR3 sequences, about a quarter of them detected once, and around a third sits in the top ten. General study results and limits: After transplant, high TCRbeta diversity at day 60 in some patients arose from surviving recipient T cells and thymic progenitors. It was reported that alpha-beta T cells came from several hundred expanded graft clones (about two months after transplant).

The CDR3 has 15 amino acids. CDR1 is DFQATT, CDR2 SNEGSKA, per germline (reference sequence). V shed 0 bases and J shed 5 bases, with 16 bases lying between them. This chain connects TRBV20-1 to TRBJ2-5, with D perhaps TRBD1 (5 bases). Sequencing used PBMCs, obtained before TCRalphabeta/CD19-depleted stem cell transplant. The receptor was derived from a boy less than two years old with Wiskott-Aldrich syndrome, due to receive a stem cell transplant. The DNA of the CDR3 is TGCAGTGCTAGAGATCAGGTTGGCAGGGTGGAGACCCAGTACTTC. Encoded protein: CSARDQVGRVETQYF.